A single sample gave rise to the 3 T cell receptor beta chains below, sequenced in a study of monozygotic twins with inflammatory bowel disease. With the 5' RACE reads reprocessed, TCRdb shows one record per CDR3 protein and no DNA. This sample contains roughly 300,000 distinct CDR3 sequences. The sequenced sample consisted of blood. Source of these receptors: a human donor with ulcerative colitis or Crohn's disease, or a healthy co-twin of an affected twin (not recorded which).

The chain carries TRBV30 and TRBJ1-2; TCRdb indicates TRBD1, and absent DNA this call remains unverified. The germline gives CDR1 GTSNPN, CDR2 SVGIG (reference sequence). The CDR3 loop spans 15 amino acids. Here the CDR3 reads CAWSGRPGTPGGYTF.

The J gene is TRBJ1-5, the V gene TRBV4-1. CDR3 length: 15 amino acids. Germline loops: CDR1 MGHRA, CDR2 YSYEKL. The CDR3 spells CASKISLTSNQPQHF.

The chain couples TRBV19 to TRBJ2-3; the TCRdb D gene call, TRBD2, has no DNA to confirm it. The CDR3 is 16 residues long. Germline V gene data show CDR1 as LNHDA and CDR2 as SQIVND (reference sequence). The CDR3 sequence is CASRPTSGRAADTQYF.